This T cell receptor (beta chain) stems from a study of T cell changes during pregnancy in multiple sclerosis. Repertoires were generated with immunoSEQ multiplex PCR, while TCRdb's copy carries only in-frame clones and drops some. Seen here are roughly 29,000 clones, approximately 92% observed once, and the top ten hold around 5.4%. The CDR3 extends over 15 amino acids. Germline V gene lookup returns CDR1 MNHEY and CDR2 SVGAGI. Trimming took off 0 bases at V and 5 bases at J, with 13 bases between the two ends. Material: CD8+ T cells from peripheral blood mononuclear cells, obtained before pregnancy. The TCR was taken from a female donor with multiple sclerosis, enrolled in a pregnancy study. The chain recombines TRBV6-5 with TRBJ1-2, with a tentative D call TRBD1 (6 bases). The CDR3 reads CASSYSWDNRYGYTF. CDR3 nucleotides: TGTGCCAGCAGTTACTCCTGGGACAACCGATATGGCTACACCTTC.